Listed below are T cell receptor beta chains from one sample, sequenced in a study of blood T cell repertoires in COVID-19. Sequenced by immunoSEQ multiplex PCR; TCRdb stores in-frame clones only, minus some. The table shows fewer than 300,000 clones, with about nine tenths occurring only once. What was sequenced was PBMCs or T cells enriched from blood (not recorded which). Receptors were obtained from a woman aged 25-40 years who had recovered from COVID-19. The CDR3 runs from the conserved cysteine through the conserved F or W. The D gene is left open where the match is weak. A row's size may be missing; if present it is once, few, many or a size class.

d_gene | j_gene | v_gene | abundance | CDR3nt | CDR3aa
TRBD1 | TRBJ1-5 | TRBV28 | - | TGTGCCAGCAGCCCAAATAGAATCGGACAGGGCTATCAGCCCCAGCATTTT | CASSPNRIGQGYQPQHF
- | TRBJ2-2 | TRBV18 | - | TGTGCCAGCTCACCCTCGGTTCGGGGGGAGCTGTTTTTT | CASSPSVRGELFF
- | TRBJ1-5 | TRBV29-1 | - | TGCAGCGTTCTTTCAGGGCTCGATCAGCCCCAGCATTTT | CSVLSGLDQPQHF
TRBD1 | TRBJ2-5 | TRBV5-4 | - | TGTGCCAGCAGCTTAGTCGGGACAGGGCGAGAGACCCAGTACTTC | CASSLVGTGRETQYF
TRBD1 | TRBJ2-3 | TRBV7-2 | - | TGTGCCAGCAGCTTAGGACAGGGGAGCACAGATACGCAGTATTTT | CASSLGQGSTDTQYF
TRBD2 | TRBJ2-3 | TRBV6-2/TRBV6-3 | - | TGTGCCAGCAGCCCACTAGCGGGGAACACAGATACGCAGTATTTT | CASSPLAGNTDTQYF
- | TRBJ1-5 | TRBV5-6 | - | TGTGCCAGCAGTCGCACGCGGGACTTTAGCAATCAGCCCCAGCATTTT | CASSRTRDFSNQPQHF
TRBD1 | TRBJ1-2 | TRBV19 | - | TGTGCCAGTAGTATATTCGGAAGGGACAGCCTTGACTATGGCTACACCTTC | CASSIFGRDSLDYGYTF
- | TRBJ2-1 | TRBV5-8 | - | TGTGCCAGCAGCGTGACTAGTGGAGAGCAGTTCTTC | CASSVTSGEQFF
- | TRBJ2-1 | TRBV5-6 | - | TGTGCCAGCAGCTCTTACTGGAATGAGCAGTTCTTC | CASSSYWNEQFF
- | TRBJ2-4 | TRBV6-2/TRBV6-3 | - | TGTGCCAGCAGTTACGGGGGGCTAGCGGAATACAAAAACATTCAGTACTTC | CASSYGGLAEYKNIQYF
TRBD1 | TRBJ2-7 | TRBV5-1 | few | TGCGCCAGCAGCTTTACCGGGACAGGGGATTACGAGCAGTACTTC | CASSFTGTGDYEQYF
- | TRBJ1-4 | TRBV28 | - | TGTGCCAGCAGTAAGGACAGTTCTAATGAAAAACTGTTTTTT | CASSKDSSNEKLFF
TRBD1 | TRBJ2-4 | TRBV3-1/TRBV3-2 | - | TGTGCCAGCAGCCAGGCAGGGGGCGCCAAAAACATTCAGTACTTC | CASSQAGGAKNIQYF
TRBD2 | TRBJ2-7 | TRBV28 | few | TGTGCCAGCACCGATGGAGCGGGACTCTACGAGCAGTACTTC | CASTDGAGLYEQYF
- | TRBJ1-1 | TRBV28 | - | TGTGCCAGCAGTTTAGTACAGTTGAACACTGAAGCTTTCTTT | CASSLVQLNTEAFF
- | TRBJ2-7 | TRBV15 | - | TGTGCCACCAGCAGAGATGGCGGTAGCGCCCCCTACGAGCAGTACTTC | CATSRDGGSAPYEQYF
TRBD1 | TRBJ1-4 | TRBV30 | - | TGTGCCTGGAGTACACAGGGGGGAAAACTGTTTTTT | CAWSTQGGKLFF
- | TRBJ1-3 | TRBV4-3 | - | TGCGCCAGCAGCCAGGAGATGGAACGGAGGGGCACCATATATTTT | CASSQEMERRGTIYF
TRBD1 | TRBJ2-7 | TRBV5-4 | once | TGTGCCAGCAACACACCGGGACAGGGGTTTCACGAGCAGTACTTC | CASNTPGQGFHEQYF
- | TRBJ2-7 | TRBV4-3 | many | TGCGCCAGCAGCCAATGGCGCGACAGCTCCTACGAGCAGTACTTC | CASSQWRDSSYEQYF
- | TRBJ2-7 | TRBV28 | few | TGTGCCAGCAGTTCCCGACAGGAACCTTACGAGCAGTACTTC | CASSSRQEPYEQYF
- | TRBJ2-3 | TRBV7-7 | - | TGTGCTAGCAGCTTAGGATGGCAGGGAACAGATACGCAGTATTTT | CASSLGWQGTDTQYF
TRBD1 | TRBJ1-4 | TRBV28 | - | TGTGCCAGCAGTTTGGCAGGGGGCGAGTCCGCCACTAATGAAAAACTGTTTTTT | CASSLAGGESATNEKLFF
- | TRBJ2-1 | TRBV5-1 | - | TGCGCCAGCAGCTTAACCTTGGTGACAGGCCAAAATGAGCAGTTCTTC | CASSLTLVTGQNEQFF
TRBD1 | TRBJ1-1 | TRBV27 | - | TGTGCCAGCAGCCGACAGGGACGAGCTTTCTTT | CASSRQGRAFF
- | TRBJ1-3 | TRBV28 | once | TGTGCCAGCAGTCCAGCGAGGACACCTGGAAACACCATATATTTT | CASSPARTPGNTIYF
TRBD1 | TRBJ1-6 | TRBV4-3 | once | TGCGCCAGCAGCCAAGCGTTTGGCGGGACAGACTATTCACCCCTCCACTTT | CASSQAFGGTDYSPLHF
- | TRBJ2-2 | TRBV6-5 | - | TGTGCCAGCAGTTATACGAGTCCCGGGGAGCTGTTTTTT | CASSYTSPGELFF
TRBD1 | TRBJ1-5 | TRBV5-6 | - | TGTGCCAGCAGCTTGGGCGGGGACAGAATCGGAAATCAGCCCCAGCATTTT | CASSLGGDRIGNQPQHF
TRBD2 | TRBJ2-1 | TRBV7-2 | - | TGTGCCAGTACCCCAGCGGGAACGTCGTACAATGAGCAGTTCTTC | CASTPAGTSYNEQFF
TRBD2 | TRBJ2-3 | TRBV18 | - | TGTGCCAGCTCACGAACCTGGACTAGCGGGAGCACAGATACGCAGTATTTT | CASSRTWTSGSTDTQYF
- | TRBJ2-2 | TRBV7-8 | - | TGTGCCAGCAACTTCGCTTGGCCCCTTGAGGGCACCGGGGAGCTGTTTTTT | CASNFAWPLEGTGELFF
TRBD2 | TRBJ2-1 | TRBV9 | - | TGTGCCAGCAGCGGGACTAGCGGGAGGGTGAATGAGCAGTTCTTC | CASSGTSGRVNEQFF
- | TRBJ1-2 | TRBV6-5 | - | TGTGCCAGCAGAGGGACAATCGATATTAACTATGGCTACACCTTC | CASRGTIDINYGYTF
- | TRBJ1-1 | TRBV5-1 | - | TGCGCCAGCAAGGGGCAAAGCATGAACACTGAAGCTTTCTTT | CASKGQSMNTEAFF
TRBD1 | TRBJ1-2 | TRBV28 | - | TGTGCCAGCAGAGTCGGACAGGGGTTCTATGGCTACACCTTC | CASRVGQGFYGYTF
- | TRBJ1-4 | TRBV27 | few | TGTGCCAGCAACACCGGTCGGGATGAAAAACTGTTTTTT | CASNTGRDEKLFF
- | TRBJ1-2 | TRBV28 | - | TGTGCCAGCAGTATATTAACAGGGAGATCCTATGGCTACACCTTC | CASSILTGRSYGYTF
- | TRBJ1-1 | TRBV28 | - | TGTGCCAGCAGTTCCCTGACAGGATCGAACACTGAAGCTTTCTTT | CASSSLTGSNTEAFF
- | TRBJ1-1 | TRBV5-1 | few | TGCGCCAGCAGCCCCCTGGGGGGCACTGAAGCTTTCTTT | CASSPLGGTEAFF
TRBD2 | TRBJ2-2 | TRBV7-2 | - | TGTGCCAGCAGCTTAGACCCACTAGCGGTTGCCGGGGAGCTGTTTTTT | CASSLDPLAVAGELFF
- | TRBJ2-2 | TRBV27 | - | TGTGCCAGCAGTTCAAACCCCGGGACTACCGGGGAGCTGTTTTTT | CASSSNPGTTGELFF
- | TRBJ1-1 | TRBV6-5 | - | TGTGCCAGCAGTCGCGCAGGGGTAGGGAACACTGAAGCTTTCTTT | CASSRAGVGNTEAFF
- | TRBJ1-1 | TRBV29-1 | - | TGCAGCGTTGAAAGAGGGGGAGGGACTGAAGCTTTCTTT | CSVERGGGTEAFF
- | TRBJ2-6 | TRBV15 | - | TGTGCCACCAGCAGAGATCGCGGGAAGGATGGTCTCTCTGGGGCCAACGTCCTGACTTTC | CATSRDRGKDGLSGANVLTF
- | TRBJ2-5 | TRBV19 | - | TGTGCCAGTAGTACAATACAGGGAGGGCCACAAGAGACCCAGTACTTC | CASSTIQGGPQETQYF
TRBD1 | TRBJ1-1 | TRBV28 | - | TGTGCCAGCAGCGCCTCCAGGGGGCTAGGGGGGAACACTGAAGCTTTCTTT | CASSASRGLGGNTEAFF
TRBD2 | TRBJ2-1 | TRBV7-3 | - | TGTGCCAGCAGCTCTCCCGGGACTAGCGGGAGGGACTCCTACAATGAGCAGTTCTTC | CASSSPGTSGRDSYNEQFF
TRBD1 | TRBJ2-7 | TRBV7-9 | - | TGTGCCAGCAGCTTCGGACAGGCGCCGCACGAGCAGTACTTC | CASSFGQAPHEQYF
TRBD2 | TRBJ2-7 | TRBV28 | - | TGTGCCAGCACACCGGGACTAGAACCCTACGAGCAGTACTTC | CASTPGLEPYEQYF
TRBD2 | TRBJ2-3 | TRBV7-8 | once | TGTGCCAGCAGCGATTTGACTAGCGGGAGATCAGATACGCAGTATTTT | CASSDLTSGRSDTQYF
- | TRBJ1-1 | TRBV28 | - | TGTGCCAGCAGAAATCCAAGCCCGAACACTGAAGCTTTCTTT | CASRNPSPNTEAFF
- | TRBJ2-5 | TRBV7-9 | - | TGTGCCAGCAGCTTCGGTGAGACCCAGTACTTC | CASSFGETQYF
- | TRBJ1-1 | TRBV5-1 | - | TGCGCCAGCAGACTCCGGTGGGGGGGTAACACTGAAGCTTTCTTT | CASRLRWGGNTEAFF
TRBD1 | TRBJ2-2 | TRBV24-1 | once | TGTGCCACCAGTGATTTCCCACAGGGGGCCGGGGAGCTGTTTTTT | CATSDFPQGAGELFF
- | TRBJ1-6 | TRBV3-1/TRBV3-2 | - | TGTGCCAGCAGCCACAAGACAGGAAATTCACCCCTCCACTTT | CASSHKTGNSPLHF
TRBD2 | TRBJ2-3 | TRBV4-1 | - | TGCGCCAGCAGCCAACAGCGGGAGATGGCAGATACGCAGTATTTT | CASSQQREMADTQYF
- | TRBJ2-1 | TRBV11-2 | - | TGTGCCAGCAGCTTAGTGGTCAGCTACAATGAGCAGTTCTTC | CASSLVVSYNEQFF